Presented here are 21 T cell receptor beta chains from one specimen sequenced in a study of response to subunit inactivated influenza vaccine. TCRdb passed the RT-PCR reads through MiXCR, listing each CDR3 protein once. This table holds 500,000 to 600,000 distinct CDR3 sequences, over 9% found once. The sample also formed part of further work on T cells expressing NK-cell markers. As that study records: Scientists made TCR beta cDNA using 5'RACE template switching with UMIs.

This material consisted of PBMCs from blood, taken on the day of vaccination. The source is a man in his fifties or sixties who received an inactivated influenza vaccine.

This clonotype has more than one count but fewer than ten. The J gene is TRBJ1-2, the V gene TRBV12-3 or TRBV12-4; possibly TRBD1 for D (5 bases). The CDR3 length is 16 residues. The V end was cut by 8 bases, the J end by 0 bases, with 19 bases between. CDR3 nucleotide sequence: TGTGCCAGCGGCTGGGGCGGCACCTTTTCTAACTATGGCTACACCTTC. This codes for CASGWGGTFSNYGYTF.

This clonotype was recorded many times. The gene calls are TRBV7-2 and TRBJ2-1; 8 nucleotides align to TRBD2. Germline V lookup: CDR1 SGHTA, CDR2 FQGNSA. CDR3 length equals 17 residues. V was clipped by 1 base and J by 0 bases; unmatched bases: 5. The CDR3 DNA follows: TGTGCCAGCAGCTTAGGGTTTGCGGGAGGCTCCTACAATGAGCAGTTCTTC. Translated: CASSLGFAGGSYNEQFF.

This chain joins TRBV25-1 and TRBJ1-2; TRBD1 matches 7 bases. Germline V gives CDR1 MGHDK, CDR2 SYGVNS. This CDR3 has 15 amino acids. The trim removed 2 bases at V and 7 bases at J, leaving 10 bases unmatched. The CDR3 reads CASSETGAIAGGYTF. In DNA form, the CDR3 reads TGTGCCAGCAGTGAAACAGGGGCCATTGCGGGTGGCTACACCTTC.

This clonotype turned up a few times. CDR3 sequence reads: CASSLGGLDGYTF. CDR3 DNA: TGTGCCAGCAGCTTGGGGGGTCTCGATGGCTACACCTTC. The gene calls are TRBV5-6 and TRBJ1-2; D remains unclear. Germline CDR1 SGHDT, CDR2 YYEEEE. With 0 bases removed from V and 6 bases from J, the gap between germline ends came to 9 bases. The CDR3 is made up of 13 amino acids.

The DNA for the CDR3 is TGTGCCAGCAGTTTTCATCCTTACCTCACAGATACGCAGTATTTT. It yields the protein CASSFHPYLTDTQYF. This chain links TRBV28 with TRBJ2-3; D unresolved. This CDR3 comprises 15 residues. Trimming cost V 3 bases and J 2 bases, with 12 bases left between them. Germline-derived CDR1 and CDR2 are MDHEN and SYDVKM.

The chain is built from TRBV25-1 and TRBJ1-4; 11 bases are shared with TRBD1. Germline CDR1 is MGHDK and CDR2 is SYGVNS. V lost 6 bases to trimming and J lost 8 bases; unmatched junction nucleotides: 2. The CDR3 covers 13 residues. For the CDR3, the DNA is TGTGCCAGCAGAGGGACAGGGGGAGAAAAACTGTTTTTT. It codes for CASRGTGGEKLFF. Supplemented by reference TRBV25-1 and TRBJ1-4, the full variable domain reads EADIYQTPRYLVIGTGKKITLECSQTMGHDKMYWYQQDPGMELHLIHYSYGVNSTEKGDLSSESTVSRIRTEHFPLTLESARPSHTSQYLCASRGTGGEKLFFGSGTQLSVL.

The J gene is TRBJ2-1, the V gene TRBV3-1; D ambiguous. CDR3 length equals 12 residues. With 0 bases removed from V and 12 bases from J, the gap between germline ends came to 9 bases. Germline V gene data show CDR1 as LGHDT and CDR2 as YNNKEL (reference sequence). CDR3 amino acids: CASSQETEAQFF. As DNA, the CDR3 is TGTGCCAGCAGCCAAGAAACCGAGGCGCAGTTCTTC.

The chain combines TRBV29-1 with TRBJ2-2; either TRBD1 or TRBD2 may supply D (5 bases each). The CDR3 runs 11 residues. V was clipped by 5 bases and J by 6 bases, with 7 bases between them. Germline values: CDR1 SQVTM, CDR2 ANQGSEA. The CDR3 reads CSVPGPGELFF. The DNA of the CDR3 is TGCAGCGTTCCGGGACCCGGGGAGCTGTTTTTT.

Ten or more counts support this clonotype. The V call is TRBV5-1, the J call TRBJ2-7; a possible D gene is TRBD2 (5 bases). Looked up from germline, CDR1 is SGHRS and CDR2 is YFSETQ. V gave up 0 bases and J gave up 5 bases, with 9 bases separating them. The CDR3 is 13 residues long. The CDR3 bases are TGCGCCAGCAGCTTGGCCGGGATCAACGAGCAGTACTTC. Protein product: CASSLAGINEQYF.

The chain carries TRBV7-2 and TRBJ2-5, with TRBD2 matching over 10 bases. CDR1 is SGHTA and CDR2 is FQGNSA in the germline V gene. The CDR3 totals 17 residues. Unmatched junction bases numbered 12, after V lost 5 bases and J lost 3 bases. This chain's CDR3 is CASSIYGWLAGEETQYF. CDR3 sequence (DNA): TGTGCCAGCAGCATCTACGGGTGGCTAGCGGGGGAAGAGACCCAGTACTTC.

V usage is TRBV7-9 and J usage is TRBJ1-2; TRBD1 agrees at 7 bases. This CDR3 contains 12 residues. Germline V gene data show CDR1 as SEHNR and CDR2 as FQNEAQ (reference sequence). V trimming: 5 bases; J trimming: 9 bases; junction bases outside the gene matches: 6. The CDR3 nucleotides are TGTGCCAGCAGCGTTTCAGGGGGGAGCTACACCTTC. This gives the protein CASSVSGGSYTF.

This clonotype showed up just a few times. The chain recombines TRBV6-5 with TRBJ1-1, with 7 nucleotides matching TRBD1. Germline loops: CDR1 MNHEY, CDR2 SVGAGI. V lost 0 bases and J lost 4; bases outside the gene matches: 2. CDR3 size: 14 residues. CDR3 nucleotides: TGTGCCAGCAGTTACTCCGGACAGGCCACTGAAGCTTTCTTT. Its translation is CASSYSGQATEAFF.

The rearrangement joins TRBV11-3 to TRBJ2-3; the D gene could be TRBD1 or TRBD2 (5 bases each). CDR1 SGHNT and CDR2 YENEEA come from the germline V gene. The CDR3 is 22 amino acids. Deletions cut 1 base from V and 0 bases from J, with 29 bases between. The CDR3: CASSLGRFPGTSATSSTDTQYF. In DNA, the CDR3 is TGTGCCAGCAGCTTAGGCCGGTTCCCCGGGACGTCCGCTACATCTAGCACAGATACGCAGTATTTT.

This chain uses TRBV18 with TRBJ1-2; the D is unclear. The CDR3 covers 15 residues. Germline V gene sequence: CDR1 KGHSH, CDR2 LQKENI. V was shortened by 3 bases and J by 6 bases, with 17 bases between the two germline ends. This CDR3 is CASSPGLIEGDGYTF. CDR3 sequence (DNA): TGTGCCAGCTCACCCGGGTTAATTGAGGGCGATGGCTACACCTTC.

The sample holds a few counts of this clonotype. This chain joins TRBV29-1 and TRBJ2-1, with 7 nucleotides matching TRBD1. Germline-derived CDR1 and CDR2 are SQVTM and ANQGSEA. After removal of 6 bases from V and 1 base from J, the junction contained 9 bases not matched to a gene. There are 15 residues in the CDR3. The chain's CDR3 is CSVGLRTGSYNEQFF. Written as DNA, the CDR3 is TGCAGCGTCGGCCTACGGACAGGTTCCTACAATGAGCAGTTCTTC.

This clonotype was recorded at least ten times. This sequence joins TRBV12-3 or TRBV12-4 and TRBJ2-5; D unresolved. The germline V and J ends were trimmed by 7 bases and 4 bases, with 7 bases remaining between them. The CDR3 spans 11 residues. The CDR3 here is CASTSAETQYF. The CDR3 region has the DNA TGTGCCAGCACCTCTGCAGAGACCCAGTACTTC.

Only a few counts were recorded for this clonotype. One end of the junction does not line up with germline, which may come from a read error. The chain carries TRBV7-7 and TRBJ2-2; 10 bases fit TRBD1. This CDR3 comprises 14 residues. The germline V gene encodes CDR1 SSHAT and CDR2 FNYEAQ (reference sequence). As DNA, the CDR3 is TGTGCTAGCAGCCCAGACAGGGGGCACGGGGAGCTGTTTTTT. Translating it yields CASSPDRGHGELFF.

The genes are TRBV6-1 and TRBJ2-7; 12 positions agree with TRBD2. The V segment lost 7 bases and the J segment 6 bases; nucleotides outside the gene matches: 19. The CDR3 is 18 residues long. The germline gives CDR1 MNHNS, CDR2 SASEGT. DNA for the CDR3: TGTGCCAGCATGCCAACTAGCGGGAGGTTCCCTGCTAGCGGCGAGCAGTACTTC. Translation gives CASMPTSGRFPASGEQYF.

This clonotype was seen a few times. The rearrangement uses TRBV13 and TRBJ2-2; 11 positions agree with TRBD1. Per germline, CDR1 PRHDT and CDR2 FYEKMQ (reference sequence). The ends lost 5 bases at V and 4 bases at J; junction bases unmatched: 6. The CDR3 is made up of 16 amino acids. CDR3 nucleotides: TGTGCCAGCAGCCTTACCGGACAGGGGGCCACCGGGGAGCTGTTTTTT. The encoded protein is CASSLTGQGATGELFF.

This clonotype has more than one count but fewer than ten. This chain uses TRBV11-2 with TRBJ2-7; 9 positions agree with TRBD1. With 0 bases clipped from V and 2 bases from J, the junction kept 5 bases outside the gene matches. The CDR3 sequence is 16 residues long. Germline assignment: CDR1 SGHAT and CDR2 FQNNGV. The CDR3 here is CASSLDLGTGTYEQYF. The CDR3 nucleotides read TGTGCCAGCAGCTTAGATCTTGGGACAGGGACCTACGAGCAGTACTTC.

The chain recombines TRBV7-9 with TRBJ2-1; tentatively, D is TRBD2 (6 bases). This CDR3 is 11 amino acids long. CDR1 and CDR2 (germline): SEHNR, FQNEAQ (reference sequence). V gave up 5 bases and J gave up 15 bases, with 14 bases separating them. CDR3 sequence reads: CASSPRAEGFF. Here the CDR3 DNA reads TGTGCCAGCAGCCCTCGTGCGGAGGGGTTCTTC.